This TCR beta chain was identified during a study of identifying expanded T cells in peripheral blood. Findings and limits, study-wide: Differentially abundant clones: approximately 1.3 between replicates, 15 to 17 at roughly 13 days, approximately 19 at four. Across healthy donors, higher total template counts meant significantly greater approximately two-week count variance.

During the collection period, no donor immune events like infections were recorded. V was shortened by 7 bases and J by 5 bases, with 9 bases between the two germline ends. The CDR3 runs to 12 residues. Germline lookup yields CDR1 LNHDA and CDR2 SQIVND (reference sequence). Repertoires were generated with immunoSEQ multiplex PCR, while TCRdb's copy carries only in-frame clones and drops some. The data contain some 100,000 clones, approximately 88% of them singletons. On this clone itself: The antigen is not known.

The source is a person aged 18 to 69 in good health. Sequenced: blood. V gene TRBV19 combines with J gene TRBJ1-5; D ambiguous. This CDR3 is CASTNRDQPQHF. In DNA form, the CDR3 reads TGTGCCAGTACAAACAGAGATCAGCCCCAGCATTTT.